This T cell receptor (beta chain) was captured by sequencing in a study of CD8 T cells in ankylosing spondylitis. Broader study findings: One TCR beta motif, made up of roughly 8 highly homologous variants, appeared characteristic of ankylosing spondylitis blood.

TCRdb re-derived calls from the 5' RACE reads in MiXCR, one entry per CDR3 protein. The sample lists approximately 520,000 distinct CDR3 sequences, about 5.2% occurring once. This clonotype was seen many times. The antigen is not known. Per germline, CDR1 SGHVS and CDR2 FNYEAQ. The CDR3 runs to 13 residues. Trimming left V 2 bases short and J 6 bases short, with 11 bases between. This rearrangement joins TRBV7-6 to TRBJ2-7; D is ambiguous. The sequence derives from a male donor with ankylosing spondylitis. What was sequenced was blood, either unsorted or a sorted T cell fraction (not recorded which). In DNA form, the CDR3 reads TGTGCCAGCAGCTTACAAAGCAGTTTCGAGCAGTACTTC. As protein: CASSLQSSFEQYF.